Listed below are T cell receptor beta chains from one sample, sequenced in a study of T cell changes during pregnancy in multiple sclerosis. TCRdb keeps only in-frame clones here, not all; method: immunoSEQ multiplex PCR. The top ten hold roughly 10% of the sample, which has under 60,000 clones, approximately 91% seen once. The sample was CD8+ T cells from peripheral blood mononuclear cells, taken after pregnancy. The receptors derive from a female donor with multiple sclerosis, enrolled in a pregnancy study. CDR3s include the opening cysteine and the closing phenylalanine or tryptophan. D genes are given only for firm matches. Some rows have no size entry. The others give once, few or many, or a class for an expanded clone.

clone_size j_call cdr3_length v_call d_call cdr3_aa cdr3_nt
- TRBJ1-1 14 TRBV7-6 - CASSRSLMNTEAFF TGTGCCAGCAGCCGTAGCCTAATGAACACTGAAGCTTTCTTT
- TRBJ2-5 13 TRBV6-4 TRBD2 CASSSGAQETQYF TGTGCCAGCAGTAGCGGGGCCCAAGAGACCCAGTACTTC
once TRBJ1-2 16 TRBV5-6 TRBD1 CASSSGDDRGRVGYTF TGTGCCAGCAGCTCGGGGGATGACAGGGGGAGAGTTGGCTACACCTTC
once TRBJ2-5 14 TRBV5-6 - CASSLGTSQETQYF TGTGCCAGCAGCTTGGGGACTTCCCAAGAGACCCAGTACTTC
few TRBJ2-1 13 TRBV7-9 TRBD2 CAEGSGGYNEQFF TGTGCAGAGGGTAGCGGGGGCTACAATGAGCAGTTCTTC
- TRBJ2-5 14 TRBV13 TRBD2 CASSSSGGPQTQYF TGTGCCAGCAGCTCTAGCGGGGGGCCCCAGACCCAGTACTTC
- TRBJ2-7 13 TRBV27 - CASSLSTRNEQYF TGTGCCAGCAGTTTATCGACCAGGAACGAGCAGTACTTC
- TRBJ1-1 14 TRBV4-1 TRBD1 CASSQDRGNTEAFF TGCGCCAGCAGCCAGGACAGGGGGAACACTGAAGCTTTCTTT
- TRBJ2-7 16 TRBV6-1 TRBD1 CASSEMGTVSSYEQYF TGTGCCAGCAGTGAAATGGGGACAGTCTCCTCCTACGAGCAGTACTTC
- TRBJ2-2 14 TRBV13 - CASSLAGNTGELFF TGTGCCAGCAGCTTAGCGGGTAACACCGGGGAGCTGTTTTTT
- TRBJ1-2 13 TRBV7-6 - CASSLAGGYGYTF TGTGCCAGCAGCTTAGCGGGGGGATACGGCTACACCTTC
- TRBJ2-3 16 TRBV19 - CASSIGGGAAGDTQYF TGTGCCAGTAGTATAGGGGGCGGGGCCGCGGGGGATACGCAGTATTTT
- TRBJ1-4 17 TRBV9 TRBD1 CASSPGQGWATNEKLFF TGTGCCAGCAGCCCGGGACAGGGGTGGGCAACTAATGAAAAACTGTTTTTT
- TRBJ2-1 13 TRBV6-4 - CASSDPDSWEQFF TGTGCCAGCAGTGACCCGGACAGTTGGGAGCAGTTCTTC
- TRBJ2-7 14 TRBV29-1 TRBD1 CSVGGTGSSYEQYF TGCAGCGTTGGAGGGACAGGGTCCTCCTACGAGCAGTACTTC
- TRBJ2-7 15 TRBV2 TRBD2 CASSESGGGEYEQYF TGTGCCAGCAGTGAAAGCGGGGGGGGTGAGTACGAGCAGTACTTC
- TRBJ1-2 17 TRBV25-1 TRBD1 CASSDLQIRQGTYGYTF TGTGCCAGCAGTGACCTCCAAATCCGACAGGGAACCTATGGCTACACCTTC
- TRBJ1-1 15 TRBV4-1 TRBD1 CASSRPDREVSEAFF TGCGCCAGCAGCCGACCAGACAGGGAGGTCTCTGAAGCTTTCTTT
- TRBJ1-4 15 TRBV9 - CASSAQGFSDEKLFF TGTGCCAGCAGCGCTCAGGGTTTTTCGGATGAAAAACTGTTTTTT
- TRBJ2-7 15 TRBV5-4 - CASSLPSSGDYEQYF TGTGCCAGCAGCCTACCCTCTTCGGGTGACTACGAGCAGTACTTC
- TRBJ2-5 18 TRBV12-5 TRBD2 CASGLQVRGGGAGETQYF TGTGCTAGTGGTTTGCAAGTGAGGGGCGGGGGGGCTGGAGAGACCCAGTACTTC
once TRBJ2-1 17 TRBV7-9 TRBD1 CASSPGPVGQGYNEQFF TGTGCCAGCAGTCCAGGGCCGGTTGGACAGGGATACAATGAGCAGTTCTTC
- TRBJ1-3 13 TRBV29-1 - CSVGGDSGNTIYF TGCAGCGTTGGGGGGGACTCTGGAAACACCATATATTTT
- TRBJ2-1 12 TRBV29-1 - CSAPGLENEQFF TGCAGCGCACCGGGACTTGAGAATGAGCAGTTCTTC
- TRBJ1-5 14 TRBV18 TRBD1 CASSPDRGPLPQHF TGTGCCAGCTCACCGGACAGGGGGCCCTTGCCCCAGCATTTT
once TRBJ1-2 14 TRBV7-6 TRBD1 CASSPGTGAYGYTF TGTGCCAGCAGCCCAGGCACAGGGGCCTATGGCTACACCTTC
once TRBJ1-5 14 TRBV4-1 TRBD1 CASSQVQGDQPQHF TGCGCCAGCAGCCAAGTACAGGGGGATCAGCCCCAGCATTTT
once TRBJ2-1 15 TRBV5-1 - CASRRLGWLGREQFF TGCGCCAGCAGACGCCTCGGCTGGTTGGGGAGGGAGCAGTTCTTC
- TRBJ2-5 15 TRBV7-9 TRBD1 CASSYPDRGEETQYF TGTGCCAGCAGCTACCCCGACAGGGGAGAAGAGACCCAGTACTTC
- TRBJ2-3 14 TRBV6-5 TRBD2 CASSLGGGTDTQYF TGTGCCAGCAGCCTCGGGGGGGGCACAGATACGCAGTATTTT
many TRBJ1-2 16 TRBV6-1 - CASSEASGQPAYGYTF TGTGCCAGCAGTGAAGCGTCAGGACAGCCAGCCTATGGCTACACCTTC
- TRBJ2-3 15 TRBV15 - CATSRTRESTDTQYF TGTGCCACCAGCAGGACCAGGGAAAGCACAGATACGCAGTATTTT
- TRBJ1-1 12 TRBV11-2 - CASTLRGTEAFF TGTGCCAGCACCCTAAGAGGGACTGAAGCTTTCTTT
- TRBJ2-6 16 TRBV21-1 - CASSKEHGTGVNVLTF TGTGCCAGCAGCAAAGAACATGGGACAGGGGTCAACGTCCTGACTTTC
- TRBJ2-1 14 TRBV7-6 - CASTARARYNEQFF TGTGCCAGCACCGCCCGTGCTAGGTACAATGAGCAGTTCTTC
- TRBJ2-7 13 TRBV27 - CASSFQGSYEQYF TGTGCCAGCAGTTTTCAGGGGTCCTACGAGCAGTACTTC
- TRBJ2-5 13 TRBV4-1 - CASSRTGEETQYF TGCGCCAGCAGTCGGACTGGAGAAGAGACCCAGTACTTC
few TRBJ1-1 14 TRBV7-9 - CASSYEQGYTEAFF TGTGCCAGCAGCTACGAACAGGGATACACTGAAGCTTTCTTT
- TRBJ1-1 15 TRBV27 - CASRLAQGMNTEAFF TGTGCCAGCAGACTCGCACAGGGAATGAACACTGAAGCTTTCTTT
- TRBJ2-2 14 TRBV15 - CATSRTENTGELFF TGTGCCACCAGCAGAACAGAGAACACCGGGGAGCTGTTTTTT
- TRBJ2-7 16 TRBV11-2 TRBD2 CASSLETSGGTYEQYF TGTGCCAGCAGCTTAGAAACTAGCGGGGGTACCTACGAGCAGTACTTC
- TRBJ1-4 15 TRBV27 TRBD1 CASSSPRDRDEKLFF TGTGCCAGCAGTTCCCCCCGGGACAGGGATGAAAAACTGTTTTTT